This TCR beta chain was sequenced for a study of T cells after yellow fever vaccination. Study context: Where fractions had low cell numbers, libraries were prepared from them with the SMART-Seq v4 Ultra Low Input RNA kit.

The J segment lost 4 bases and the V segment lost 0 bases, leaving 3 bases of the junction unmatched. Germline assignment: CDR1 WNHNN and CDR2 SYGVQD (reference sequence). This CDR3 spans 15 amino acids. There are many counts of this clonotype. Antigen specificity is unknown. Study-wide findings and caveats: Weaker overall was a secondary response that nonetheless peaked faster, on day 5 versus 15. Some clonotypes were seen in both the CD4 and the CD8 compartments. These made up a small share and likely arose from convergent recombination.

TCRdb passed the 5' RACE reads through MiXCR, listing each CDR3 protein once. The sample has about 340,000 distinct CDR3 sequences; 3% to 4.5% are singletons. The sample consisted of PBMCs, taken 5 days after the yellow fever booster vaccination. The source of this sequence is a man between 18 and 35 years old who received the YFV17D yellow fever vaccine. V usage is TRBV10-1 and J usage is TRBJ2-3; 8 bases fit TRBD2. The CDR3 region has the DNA TGCGCCAGCAGTGAGTCGACGGGGGGGGCAGATACGCAGTATTTT. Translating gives CASSESTGGADTQYF.